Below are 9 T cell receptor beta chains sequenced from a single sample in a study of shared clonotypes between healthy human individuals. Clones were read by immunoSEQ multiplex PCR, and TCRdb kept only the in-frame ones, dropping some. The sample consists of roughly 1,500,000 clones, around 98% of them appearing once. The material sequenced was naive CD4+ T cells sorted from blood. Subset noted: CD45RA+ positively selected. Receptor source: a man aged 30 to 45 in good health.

CDR3 sequence: CASSFTGGGTGELFF. The CDR3, as DNA: TGTGCCAGTAGCTTCACAGGGGGCGGCACCGGGGAGCTGTTTTTT. The chain uses TRBV19 and TRBJ2-2; 9 bases fit TRBD1. With 6 bases clipped from V and 4 bases from J, the junction kept 6 bases outside the gene matches. CDR3 length: 15 residues. The germline V gene has CDR1 LNHDA and CDR2 SQIVND (reference sequence).

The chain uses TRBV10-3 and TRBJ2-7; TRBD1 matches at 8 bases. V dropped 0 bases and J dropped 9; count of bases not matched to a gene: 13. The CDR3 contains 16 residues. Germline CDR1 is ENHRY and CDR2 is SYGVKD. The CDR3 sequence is CAISESSGTGGTVQYF. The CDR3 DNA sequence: TGTGCCATCAGTGAGTCATCCGGGACAGGTGGAACTGTGCAGTACTTC.

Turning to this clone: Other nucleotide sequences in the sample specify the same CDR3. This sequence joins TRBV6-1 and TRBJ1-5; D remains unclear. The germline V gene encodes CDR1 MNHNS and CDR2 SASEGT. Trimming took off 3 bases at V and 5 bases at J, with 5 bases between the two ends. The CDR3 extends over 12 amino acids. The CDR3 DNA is TGTGCCAGCAGTGAGGGCGATCAGCCCCAGCATTTT. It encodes CASSEGDQPQHF.

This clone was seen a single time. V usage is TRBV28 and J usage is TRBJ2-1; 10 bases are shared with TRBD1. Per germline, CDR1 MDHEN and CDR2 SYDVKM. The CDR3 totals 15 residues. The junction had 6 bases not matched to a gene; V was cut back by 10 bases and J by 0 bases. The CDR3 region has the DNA TGTGCCACCAGGGACAGGGGTCCCTCCTACAATGAGCAGTTCTTC. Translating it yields CATRDRGPSYNEQFF.

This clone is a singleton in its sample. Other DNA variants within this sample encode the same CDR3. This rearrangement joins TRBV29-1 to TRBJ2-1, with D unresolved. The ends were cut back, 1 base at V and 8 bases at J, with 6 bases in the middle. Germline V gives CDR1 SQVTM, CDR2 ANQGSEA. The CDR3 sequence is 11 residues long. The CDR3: CSVEGRDEQFF. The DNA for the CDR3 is TGCAGCGTTGAAGGAAGGGATGAGCAGTTCTTC.

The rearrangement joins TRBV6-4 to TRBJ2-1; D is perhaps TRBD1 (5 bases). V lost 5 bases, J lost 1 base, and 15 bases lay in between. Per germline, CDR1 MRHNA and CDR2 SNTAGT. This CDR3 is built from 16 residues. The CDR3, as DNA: TGTGCCAGCAGTCCAACCCCACAGGCATCCTACAATGAGCAGTTCTTC. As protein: CASSPTPQASYNEQFF.

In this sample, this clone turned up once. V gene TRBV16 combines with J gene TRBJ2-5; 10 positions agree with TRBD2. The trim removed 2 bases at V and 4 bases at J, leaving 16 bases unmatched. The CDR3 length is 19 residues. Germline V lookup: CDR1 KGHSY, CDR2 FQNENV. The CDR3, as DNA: TGTGCCAGCAGCCAAGGATCGGACAGGGTGATAGCGGGAGGAGAGACCCAGTACTTC. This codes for CASSQGSDRVIAGGETQYF.

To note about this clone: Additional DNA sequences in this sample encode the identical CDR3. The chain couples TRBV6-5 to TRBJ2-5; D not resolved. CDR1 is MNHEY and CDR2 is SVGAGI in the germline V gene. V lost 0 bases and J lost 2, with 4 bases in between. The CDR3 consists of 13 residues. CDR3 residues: CASSYSSQETQYF. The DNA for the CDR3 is TGTGCCAGCAGTTACTCGAGTCAAGAGACCCAGTACTTC.

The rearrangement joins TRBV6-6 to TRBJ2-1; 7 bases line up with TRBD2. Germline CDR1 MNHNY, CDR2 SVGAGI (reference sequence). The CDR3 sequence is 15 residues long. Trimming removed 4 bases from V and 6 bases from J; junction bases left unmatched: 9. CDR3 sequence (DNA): TGTGCCAGCAGTTTTCTAGCGGAAAGTTCCAATGAGCAGTTCTTC. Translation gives CASSFLAESSNEQFF.